The sequence of this TCR beta chain was determined in a study of T-cell reconstitution after alpha-beta-depleted transplantation in children. Germline CDR1 and CDR2: ENHRY and SYGVKD. Unmatched junction bases numbered 11, after V lost 6 bases and J lost 0 bases. The CDR3 spans 17 residues. Researchers prepared the TCRbeta library using unique molecular identifiers, the study reports. MiXCR, run by TCRdb on the PCR reads, gives a single entry per CDR3 protein. Of about 540,000 distinct CDR3 sequences listed, about 17% are singletons. The genes are TRBV10-3 and TRBJ2-1; 7 nucleotides align to TRBD1. The sequencing used PBMCs from the stem cell graft donor, collected from the stem cell graft. The clonotype was recovered from a human donor who donated a stem cell graft to a child with acute lymphoblastic leukemia. The CDR3 sequence is CAISALTGKSSYNEQFF. CDR3 coding DNA: TGTGCCATCAGCGCCCTGACAGGGAAGAGCTCCTACAATGAGCAGTTCTTC.